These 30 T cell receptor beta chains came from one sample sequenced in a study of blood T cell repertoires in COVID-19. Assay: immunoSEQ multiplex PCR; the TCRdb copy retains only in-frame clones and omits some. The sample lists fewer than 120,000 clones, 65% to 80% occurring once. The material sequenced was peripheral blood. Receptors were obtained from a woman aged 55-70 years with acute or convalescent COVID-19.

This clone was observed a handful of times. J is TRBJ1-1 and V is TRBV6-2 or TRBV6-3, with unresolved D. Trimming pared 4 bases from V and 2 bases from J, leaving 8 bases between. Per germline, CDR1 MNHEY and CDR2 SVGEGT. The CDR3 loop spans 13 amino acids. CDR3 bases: TGTGCCAGCAGTTTTAACAGTAACACTGAAGCTTTCTTT. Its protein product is CASSFNSNTEAFF.

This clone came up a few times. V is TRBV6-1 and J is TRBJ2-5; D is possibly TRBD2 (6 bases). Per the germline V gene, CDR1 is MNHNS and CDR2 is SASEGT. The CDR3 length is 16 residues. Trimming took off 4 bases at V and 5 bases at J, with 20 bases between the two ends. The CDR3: CASSVGGTSVAETQYF. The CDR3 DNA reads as TGTGCCAGCAGTGTAGGAGGGACCAGCGTAGCTGAGACCCAGTACTTC.

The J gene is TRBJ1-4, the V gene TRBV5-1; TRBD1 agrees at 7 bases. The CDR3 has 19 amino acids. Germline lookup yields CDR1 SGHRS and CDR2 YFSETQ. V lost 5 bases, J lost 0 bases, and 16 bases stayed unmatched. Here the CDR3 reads CASRRGQTTQIATNEKLFF. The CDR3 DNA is TGCGCCAGCAGGAGGGGACAGACTACTCAGATTGCAACTAATGAAAAACTGTTTTTT.

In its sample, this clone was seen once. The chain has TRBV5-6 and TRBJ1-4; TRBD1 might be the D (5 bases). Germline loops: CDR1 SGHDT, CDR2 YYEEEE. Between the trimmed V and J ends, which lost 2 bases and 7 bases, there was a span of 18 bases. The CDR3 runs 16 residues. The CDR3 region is CASSLLGDGGSEKLFF. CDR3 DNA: TGTGCCAGCAGCTTACTAGGGGATGGGGGGAGTGAAAAACTGTTTTTT.

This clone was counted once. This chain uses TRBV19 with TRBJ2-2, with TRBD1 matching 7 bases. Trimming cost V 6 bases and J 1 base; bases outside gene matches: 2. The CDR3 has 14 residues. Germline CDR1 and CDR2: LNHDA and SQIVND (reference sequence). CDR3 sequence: CASSRDRNTGELFF. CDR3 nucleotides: TGTGCCAGTAGCCGGGACAGGAACACCGGGGAGCTGTTTTTT.

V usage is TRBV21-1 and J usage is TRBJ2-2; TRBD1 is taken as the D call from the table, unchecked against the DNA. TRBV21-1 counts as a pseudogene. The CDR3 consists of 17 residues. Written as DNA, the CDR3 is TGTGCCAGCAGCAACCTCATACAGGGGGCGCCCACCGGGGAGCTGTTTTTT. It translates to CASSNLIQGAPTGELFF.

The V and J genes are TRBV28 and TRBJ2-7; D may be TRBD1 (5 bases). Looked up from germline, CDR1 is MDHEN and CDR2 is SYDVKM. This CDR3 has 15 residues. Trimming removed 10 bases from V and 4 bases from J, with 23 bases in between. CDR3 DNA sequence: TGTGCCACCACGACCAGCGCCCAGGGCACTTACGAGCAGTACTTC. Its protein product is CATTTSAQGTYEQYF.

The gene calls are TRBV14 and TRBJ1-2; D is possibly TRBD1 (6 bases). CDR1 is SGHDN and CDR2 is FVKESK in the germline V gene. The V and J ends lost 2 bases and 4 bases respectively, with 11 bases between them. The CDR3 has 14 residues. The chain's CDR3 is CASSQLRQAYGYTF. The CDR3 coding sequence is TGTGCCAGCAGCCAACTAAGACAGGCCTATGGCTACACCTTC.

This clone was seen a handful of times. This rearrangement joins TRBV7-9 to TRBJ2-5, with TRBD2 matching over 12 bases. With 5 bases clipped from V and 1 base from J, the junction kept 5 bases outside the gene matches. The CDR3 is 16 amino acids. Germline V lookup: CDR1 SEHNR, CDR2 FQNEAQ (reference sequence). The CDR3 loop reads CASSPRLAGAQETQYF. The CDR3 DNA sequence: TGTGCCAGCAGCCCGAGACTAGCGGGGGCCCAAGAGACCCAGTACTTC.

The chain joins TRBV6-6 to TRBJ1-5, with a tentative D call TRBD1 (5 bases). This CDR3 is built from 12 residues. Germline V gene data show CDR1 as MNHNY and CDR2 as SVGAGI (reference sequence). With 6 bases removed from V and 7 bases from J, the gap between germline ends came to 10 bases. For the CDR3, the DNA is TGTGCCAGCAGCCAGGGAGGCCAGCCCCAGCATTTT. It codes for CASSQGGQPQHF.

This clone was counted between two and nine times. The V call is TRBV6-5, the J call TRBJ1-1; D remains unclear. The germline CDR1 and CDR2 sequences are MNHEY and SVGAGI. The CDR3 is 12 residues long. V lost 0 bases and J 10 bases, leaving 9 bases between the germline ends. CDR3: CASSYSGGVAFF. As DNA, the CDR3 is TGTGCCAGCAGTTACTCGGGCGGGGTAGCTTTCTTT.

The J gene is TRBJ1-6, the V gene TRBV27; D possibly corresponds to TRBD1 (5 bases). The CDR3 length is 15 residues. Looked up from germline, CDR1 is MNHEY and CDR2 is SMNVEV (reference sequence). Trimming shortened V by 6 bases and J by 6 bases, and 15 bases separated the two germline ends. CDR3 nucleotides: TGTGCCAGCAGCCCACCTCGACAGCGTAATTCACCCCTCCACTTT. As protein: CASSPPRQRNSPLHF.

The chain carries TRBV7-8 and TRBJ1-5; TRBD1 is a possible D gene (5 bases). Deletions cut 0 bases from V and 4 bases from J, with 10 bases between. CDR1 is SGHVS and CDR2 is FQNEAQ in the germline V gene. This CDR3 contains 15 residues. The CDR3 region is CASSLAGGVNQPQHF. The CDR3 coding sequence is TGTGCCAGCAGCTTAGCGGGGGGGGTAAATCAGCCCCAGCATTTT.

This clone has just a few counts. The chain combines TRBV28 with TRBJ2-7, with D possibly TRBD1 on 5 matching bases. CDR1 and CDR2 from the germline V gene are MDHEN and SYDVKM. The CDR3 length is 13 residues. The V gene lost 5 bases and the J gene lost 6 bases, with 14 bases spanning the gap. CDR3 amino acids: CASSRWAGLEQYF. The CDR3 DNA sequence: TGTGCCAGCAGTAGATGGGCAGGGCTCGAGCAGTACTTC. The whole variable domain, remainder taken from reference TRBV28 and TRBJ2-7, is DVKVTQSSRYLVKRTGEKVFLECVQDMDHENMFWYRQDPGLGLRLIYFSYDVKMKEKGDIPEGYSVSREKKERFSLILESASTNQTSMYLCASSRWAGLEQYFGPGTRLTVT.

The CDR3 here is CASSERTGKSSGNTIYF. As DNA, the CDR3 is TGTGCCAGCAGCGAGCGGACGGGGAAGAGCTCTGGAAACACCATATATTTT. The chain is built from TRBV4-2 and TRBJ1-3, with D uncertain. Deletions cut 5 bases from V and 0 bases from J, with 17 bases between. CDR3 length equals 17 residues. Per germline, CDR1 LGHNA and CDR2 YNFKEQ.

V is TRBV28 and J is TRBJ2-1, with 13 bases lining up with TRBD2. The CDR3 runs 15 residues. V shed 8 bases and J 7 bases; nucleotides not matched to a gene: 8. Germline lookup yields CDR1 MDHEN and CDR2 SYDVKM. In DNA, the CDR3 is TGTGCCAGCTCTAATTCGGGACTAGCGGGGAATGAGCAGTTCTTC. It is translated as CASSNSGLAGNEQFF.

Here the CDR3 reads CASSQGGTLVNQPQHF. The CDR3 DNA is TGTGCCAGCAGCCAAGGCGGGACGCTGGTCAATCAGCCCCAGCATTTT. The rearrangement links TRBV3-1 (or the pseudogene TRBV3-2) to TRBJ1-5; TRBD1 is a possible D gene (5 bases). There are 16 residues in the CDR3. In germline, CDR1 is LGHDT, CDR2 YNNKEL (reference sequence). The V and J ends lost 1 base and 3 bases respectively, with 13 bases between them.

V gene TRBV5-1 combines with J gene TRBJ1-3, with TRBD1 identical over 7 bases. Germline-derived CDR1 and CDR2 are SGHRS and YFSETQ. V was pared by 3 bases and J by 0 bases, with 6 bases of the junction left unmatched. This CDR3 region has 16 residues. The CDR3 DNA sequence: TGCGCCAGCAGCTGGGGGGACAGAGACTCTGGAAACACCATATATTTT. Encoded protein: CASSWGDRDSGNTIYF.

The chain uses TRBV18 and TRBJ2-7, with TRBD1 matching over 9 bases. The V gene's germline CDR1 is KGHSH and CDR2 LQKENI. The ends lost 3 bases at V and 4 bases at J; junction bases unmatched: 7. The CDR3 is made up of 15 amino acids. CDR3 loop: CASSPGPGQGYEQYF. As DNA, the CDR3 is TGTGCCAGCTCACCGGGGCCGGGACAGGGATACGAGCAGTACTTC.

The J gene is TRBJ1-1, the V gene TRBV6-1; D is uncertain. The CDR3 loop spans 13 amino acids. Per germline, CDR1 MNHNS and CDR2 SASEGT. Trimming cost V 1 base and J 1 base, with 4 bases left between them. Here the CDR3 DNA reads TGTGCCAGCAGTGAAGGCAGGAACACTGAAGCTTTCTTT. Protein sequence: CASSEGRNTEAFF.

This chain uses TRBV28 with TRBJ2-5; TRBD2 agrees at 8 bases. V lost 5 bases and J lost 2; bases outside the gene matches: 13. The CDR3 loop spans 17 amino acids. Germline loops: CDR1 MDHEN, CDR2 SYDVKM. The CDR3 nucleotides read TGTGCCAGCAGTCTAGCCCTGGCGGGGGGACTACAAGAGACCCAGTACTTC. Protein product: CASSLALAGGLQETQYF.

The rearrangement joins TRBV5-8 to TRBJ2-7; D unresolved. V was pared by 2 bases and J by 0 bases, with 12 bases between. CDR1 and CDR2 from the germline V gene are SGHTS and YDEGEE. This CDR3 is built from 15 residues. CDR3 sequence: CASSFNLISSYEQYF. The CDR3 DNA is TGTGCCAGCAGCTTTAATCTGATTAGCTCCTACGAGCAGTACTTC.

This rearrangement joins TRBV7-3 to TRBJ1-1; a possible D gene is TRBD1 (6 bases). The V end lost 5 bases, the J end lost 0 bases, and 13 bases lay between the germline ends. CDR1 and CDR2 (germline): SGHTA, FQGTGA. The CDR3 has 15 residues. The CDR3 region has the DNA TGTGCCAGCAGCCCGGCAGGGGCCATGAACACTGAAGCTTTCTTT. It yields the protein CASSPAGAMNTEAFF.

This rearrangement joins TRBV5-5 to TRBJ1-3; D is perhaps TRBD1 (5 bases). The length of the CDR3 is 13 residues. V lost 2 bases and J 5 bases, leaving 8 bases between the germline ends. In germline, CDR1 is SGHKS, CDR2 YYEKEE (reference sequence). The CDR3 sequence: CASSFQGRNTIYF. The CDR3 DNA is TGTGCCAGCAGCTTTCAGGGAAGAAACACCATATATTTT.

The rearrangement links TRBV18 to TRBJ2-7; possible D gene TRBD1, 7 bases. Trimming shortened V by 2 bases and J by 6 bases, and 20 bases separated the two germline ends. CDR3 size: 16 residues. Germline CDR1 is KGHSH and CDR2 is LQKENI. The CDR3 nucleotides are TGTGCCAGCTCACCAAATACCGGGGGAAGGGGGCGCGAGCAGTACTTC. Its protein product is CASSPNTGGRGREQYF. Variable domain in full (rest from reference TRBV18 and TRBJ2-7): NAGVMQNPRHLVRRRGQEARLRCSPMKGHSHVYWYRQLPEEGLKFMVYLQKENIIDESGMPKERFSAEFPKEGPSILRIQQVVRGDSAAYFCASSPNTGGRGREQYFGPGTRLTVT.

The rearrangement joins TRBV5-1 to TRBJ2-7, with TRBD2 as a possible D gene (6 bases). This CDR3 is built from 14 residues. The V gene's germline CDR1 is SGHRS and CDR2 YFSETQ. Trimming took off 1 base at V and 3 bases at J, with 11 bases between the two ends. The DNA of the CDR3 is TGCGCCAGCAGCTTGCTCGGGGGTGTCTACGAGCAGTACTTC. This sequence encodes CASSLLGGVYEQYF.

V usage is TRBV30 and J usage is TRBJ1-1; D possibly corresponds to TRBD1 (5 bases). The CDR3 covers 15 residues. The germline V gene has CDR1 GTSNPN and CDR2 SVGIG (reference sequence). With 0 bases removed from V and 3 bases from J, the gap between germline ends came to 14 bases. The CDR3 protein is CAWSVRGVGDTEAFF. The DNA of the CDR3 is TGTGCCTGGAGTGTACGGGGGGTTGGGGACACTGAAGCTTTCTTT.

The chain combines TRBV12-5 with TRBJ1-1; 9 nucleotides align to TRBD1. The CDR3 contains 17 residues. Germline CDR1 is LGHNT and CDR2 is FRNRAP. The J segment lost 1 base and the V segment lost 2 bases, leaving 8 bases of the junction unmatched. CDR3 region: CASGLSPRDRANTEAFF. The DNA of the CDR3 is TGTGCTAGTGGTTTGTCCCCAAGGGACAGGGCGAACACTGAAGCTTTCTTT.

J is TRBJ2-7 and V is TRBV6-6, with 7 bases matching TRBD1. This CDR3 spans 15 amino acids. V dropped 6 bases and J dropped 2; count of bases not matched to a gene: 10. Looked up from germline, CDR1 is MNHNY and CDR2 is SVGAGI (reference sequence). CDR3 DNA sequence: TGTGCCAGCAGCGAAAGGACAGGCCCTGCCTACGAGCAGTACTTC. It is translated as CASSERTGPAYEQYF.

The CDR3 loop reads CASSLPSRSGLGGELFF. CDR3 nucleotide sequence: TGCGCCAGCAGCTTGCCCTCTCGGTCAGGGCTGGGCGGGGAGCTGTTTTTT. The V gene is TRBV5-1, the J gene TRBJ2-2, with D perhaps matching TRBD1 (5 bases). CDR3 size: 17 residues. With 1 base removed from V and 7 bases from J, the gap between germline ends came to 20 bases. Germline V gene sequence: CDR1 SGHRS, CDR2 YFSETQ.